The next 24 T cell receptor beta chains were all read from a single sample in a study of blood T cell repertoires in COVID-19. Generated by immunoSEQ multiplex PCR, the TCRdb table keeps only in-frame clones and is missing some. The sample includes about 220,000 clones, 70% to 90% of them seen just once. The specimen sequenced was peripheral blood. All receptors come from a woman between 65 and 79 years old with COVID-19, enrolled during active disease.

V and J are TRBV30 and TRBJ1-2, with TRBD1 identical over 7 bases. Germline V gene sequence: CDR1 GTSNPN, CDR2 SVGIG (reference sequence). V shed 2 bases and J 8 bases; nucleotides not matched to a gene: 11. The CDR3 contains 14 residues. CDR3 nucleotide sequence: TGTGCCTGGAGTCCCAATCCAGACAGGGCCGGCTACACCTTC. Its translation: CAWSPNPDRAGYTF.

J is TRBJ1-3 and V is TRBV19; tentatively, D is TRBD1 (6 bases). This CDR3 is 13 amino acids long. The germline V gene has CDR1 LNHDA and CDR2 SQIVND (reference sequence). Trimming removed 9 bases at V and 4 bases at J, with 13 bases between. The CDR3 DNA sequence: TGTGCCAGCACAGGGCCTAGAGGAAACACCATATATTTT. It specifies CASTGPRGNTIYF.

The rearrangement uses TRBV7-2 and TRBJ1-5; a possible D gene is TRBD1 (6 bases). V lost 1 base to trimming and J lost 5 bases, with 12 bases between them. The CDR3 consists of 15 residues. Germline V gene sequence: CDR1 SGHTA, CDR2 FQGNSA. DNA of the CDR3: TGTGCCAGCAGCTTAGGTCGGTCAGGGGATCAGCCCCAGCATTTT. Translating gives CASSLGRSGDQPQHF.

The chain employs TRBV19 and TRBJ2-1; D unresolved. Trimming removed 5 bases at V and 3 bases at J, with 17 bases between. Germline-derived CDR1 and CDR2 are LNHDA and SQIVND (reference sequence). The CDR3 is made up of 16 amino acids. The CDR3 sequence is CASSLRLQPRYNEQFF. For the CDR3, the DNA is TGTGCCAGTAGTCTTCGACTCCAACCCCGCTACAATGAGCAGTTCTTC. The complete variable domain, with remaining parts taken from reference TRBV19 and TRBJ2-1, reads DGGITQSPKYLFRKEGQNVTLSCEQNLNHDAMYWYRQDPGQGLRLIYYSQIVNDFQKGDIAEGYSVSREKKESFPLTVTSAQKNPTAFYLCASSLRLQPRYNEQFFGPGTRLTVL.

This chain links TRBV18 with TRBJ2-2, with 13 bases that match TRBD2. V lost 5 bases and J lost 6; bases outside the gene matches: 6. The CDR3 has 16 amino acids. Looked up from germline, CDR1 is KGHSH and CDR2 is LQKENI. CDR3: CASSVRTSGSAGELFF. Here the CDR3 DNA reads TGTGCCAGCTCAGTCCGGACTAGCGGGAGTGCCGGGGAGCTGTTTTTT.

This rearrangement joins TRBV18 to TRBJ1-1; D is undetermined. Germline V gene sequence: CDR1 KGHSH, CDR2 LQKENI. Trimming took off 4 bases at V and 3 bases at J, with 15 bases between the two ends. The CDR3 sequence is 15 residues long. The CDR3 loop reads CASSLESEADTEAFF. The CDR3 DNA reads TGTGCCAGCTCACTAGAGTCTGAGGCGGACACTGAAGCTTTCTTT.

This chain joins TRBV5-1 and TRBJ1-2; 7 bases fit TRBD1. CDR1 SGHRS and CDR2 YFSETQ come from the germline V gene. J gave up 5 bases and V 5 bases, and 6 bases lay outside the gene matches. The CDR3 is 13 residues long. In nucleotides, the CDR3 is TGCGCCAGCAGGGGGGACAGAACATATGGCTACACCTTC. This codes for CASRGDRTYGYTF.

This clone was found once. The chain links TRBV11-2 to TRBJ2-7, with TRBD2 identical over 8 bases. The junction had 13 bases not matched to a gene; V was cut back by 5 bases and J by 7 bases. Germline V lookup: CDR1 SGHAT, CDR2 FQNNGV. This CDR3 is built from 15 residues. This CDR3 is CASSALGLAAGEQYF. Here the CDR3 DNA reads TGTGCCAGCAGCGCCCTCGGACTAGCCGCAGGGGAGCAGTACTTC. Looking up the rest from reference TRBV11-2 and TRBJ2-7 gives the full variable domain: EAGVAQSPRYKIIEKRQSVAFWCNPISGHATLYWYQQILGQGPKLLIQFQNNGVVDDSQLPKDRFSAERLKGVDSTLKIQPAKLEDSAVYLCASSALGLAAGEQYFGPGTRLTVT.

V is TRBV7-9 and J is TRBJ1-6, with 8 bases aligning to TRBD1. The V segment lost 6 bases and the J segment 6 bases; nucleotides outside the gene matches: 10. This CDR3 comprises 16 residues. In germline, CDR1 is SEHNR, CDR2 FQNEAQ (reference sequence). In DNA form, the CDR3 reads TGTGCCAGCAGGCCGGGGCAGGGGGCTTCTAATTCACCCCTCCACTTT. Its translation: CASRPGQGASNSPLHF.

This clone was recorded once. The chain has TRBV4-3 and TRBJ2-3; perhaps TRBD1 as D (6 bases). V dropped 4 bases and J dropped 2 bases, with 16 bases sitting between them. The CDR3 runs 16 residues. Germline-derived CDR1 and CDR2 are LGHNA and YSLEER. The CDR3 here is CASSPQGQGYTDTQYF. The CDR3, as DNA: TGCGCCAGCAGCCCCCAAGGGCAGGGGTACACAGATACGCAGTATTTT.

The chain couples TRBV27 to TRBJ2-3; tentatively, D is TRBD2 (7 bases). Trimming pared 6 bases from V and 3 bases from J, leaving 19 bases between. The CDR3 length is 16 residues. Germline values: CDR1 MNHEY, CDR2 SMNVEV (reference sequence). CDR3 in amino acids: CASSPGMGGTTDTQYF. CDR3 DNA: TGTGCCAGCAGCCCCGGGATGGGGGGGACAACAGATACGCAGTATTTT.

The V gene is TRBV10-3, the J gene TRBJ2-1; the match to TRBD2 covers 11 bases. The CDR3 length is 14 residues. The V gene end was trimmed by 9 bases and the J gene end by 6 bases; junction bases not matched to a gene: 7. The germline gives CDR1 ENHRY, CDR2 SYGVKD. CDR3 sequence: CAISLAGEGNEQFF. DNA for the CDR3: TGTGCCATTTCACTAGCGGGGGAGGGCAATGAGCAGTTCTTC.

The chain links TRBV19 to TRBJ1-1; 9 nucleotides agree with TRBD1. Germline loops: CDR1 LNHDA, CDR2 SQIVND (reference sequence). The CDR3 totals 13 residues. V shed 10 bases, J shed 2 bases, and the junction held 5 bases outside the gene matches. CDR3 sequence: CATRTGANTEAFF. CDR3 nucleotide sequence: TGTGCCACCCGGACAGGGGCTAACACTGAAGCTTTCTTT.

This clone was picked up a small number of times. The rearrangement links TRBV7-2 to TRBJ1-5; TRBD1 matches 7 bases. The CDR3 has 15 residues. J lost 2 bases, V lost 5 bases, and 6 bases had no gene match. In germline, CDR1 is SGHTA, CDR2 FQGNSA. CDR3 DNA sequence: TGTGCCAGCAGCAAACAGGGGTGGGGCAATCAGCCCCAGCATTTT. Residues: CASSKQGWGNQPQHF.

CDR3 DNA: TGCGCCAGCAGCACCGCGGTGGACTATGGCTACACCTTC. This translates into CASSTAVDYGYTF. This chain uses TRBV5-1 with TRBJ1-2, with unresolved D. The CDR3 spans 13 residues. The germline V and J ends were trimmed by 4 bases and 3 bases, with 10 bases remaining between them. From germline, CDR1 is SGHRS and CDR2 YFSETQ.

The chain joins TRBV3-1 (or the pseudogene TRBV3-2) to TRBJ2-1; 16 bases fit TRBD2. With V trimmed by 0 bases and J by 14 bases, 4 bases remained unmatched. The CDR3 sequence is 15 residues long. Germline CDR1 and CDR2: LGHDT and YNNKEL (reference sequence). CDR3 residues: CASSQDPGTSGREFF. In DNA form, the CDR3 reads TGTGCCAGCAGCCAAGATCCCGGGACTAGCGGGAGGGAGTTCTTC.

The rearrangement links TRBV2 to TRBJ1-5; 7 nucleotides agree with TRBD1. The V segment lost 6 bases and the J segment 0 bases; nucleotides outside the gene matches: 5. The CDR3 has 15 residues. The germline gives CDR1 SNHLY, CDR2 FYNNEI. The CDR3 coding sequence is TGTGCCAGCAGACAGGGGCCCAGTAGCAATCAGCCCCAGCATTTT. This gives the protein CASRQGPSSNQPQHF.

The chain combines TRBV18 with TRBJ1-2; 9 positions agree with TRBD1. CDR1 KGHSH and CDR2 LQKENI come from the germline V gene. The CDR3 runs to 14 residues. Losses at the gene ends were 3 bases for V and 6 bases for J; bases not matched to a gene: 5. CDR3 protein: CASSPLQGANGYTF. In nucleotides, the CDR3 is TGTGCCAGCTCACCCCTACAGGGGGCCAATGGCTACACCTTC.

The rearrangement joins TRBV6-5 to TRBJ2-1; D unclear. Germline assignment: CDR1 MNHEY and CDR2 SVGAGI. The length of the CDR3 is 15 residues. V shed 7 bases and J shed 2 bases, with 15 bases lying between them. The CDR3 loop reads CASKRDTPAYNEQFF. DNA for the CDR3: TGTGCCAGCAAAAGAGACACCCCAGCCTACAATGAGCAGTTCTTC.

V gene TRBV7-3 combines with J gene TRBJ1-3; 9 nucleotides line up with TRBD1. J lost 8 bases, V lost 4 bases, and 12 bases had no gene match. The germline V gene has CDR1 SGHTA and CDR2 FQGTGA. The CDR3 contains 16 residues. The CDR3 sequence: CASSSTGGGQRDTIYF. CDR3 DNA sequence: TGTGCCAGCAGCTCGACAGGGGGTGGCCAGCGTGACACCATATATTTT.

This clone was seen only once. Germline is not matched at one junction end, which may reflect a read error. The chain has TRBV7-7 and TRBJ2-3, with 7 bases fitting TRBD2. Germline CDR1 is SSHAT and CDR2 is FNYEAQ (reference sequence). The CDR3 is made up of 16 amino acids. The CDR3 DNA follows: TGTGCTAGCAGCTTAGGTACTAGCGCGACCACAGATACGCAGTATTTT. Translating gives CASSLGTSATTDTQYF.

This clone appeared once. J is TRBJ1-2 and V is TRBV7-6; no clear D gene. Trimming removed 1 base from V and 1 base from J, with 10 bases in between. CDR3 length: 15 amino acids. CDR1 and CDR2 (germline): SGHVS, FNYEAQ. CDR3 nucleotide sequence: TGTGCCAGCAGCTTAGAAGACGGACTTAACTATGGCTACACCTTC. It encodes CASSLEDGLNYGYTF.

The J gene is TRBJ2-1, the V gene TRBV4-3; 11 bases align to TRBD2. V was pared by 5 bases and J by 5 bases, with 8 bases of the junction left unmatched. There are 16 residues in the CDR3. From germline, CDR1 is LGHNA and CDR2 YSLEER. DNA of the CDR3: TGCGCCAGCAGCAAAGGTATAGCGGGAGGGAACAATGAGCAGTTCTTC. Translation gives CASSKGIAGGNNEQFF.

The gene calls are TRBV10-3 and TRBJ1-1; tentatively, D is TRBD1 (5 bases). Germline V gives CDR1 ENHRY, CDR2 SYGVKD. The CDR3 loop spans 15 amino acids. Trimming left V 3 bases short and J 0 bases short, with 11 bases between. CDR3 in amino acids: CAISDRQLMNTEAFF. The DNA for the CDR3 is TGTGCCATCAGTGATAGACAGCTTATGAACACTGAAGCTTTCTTT.